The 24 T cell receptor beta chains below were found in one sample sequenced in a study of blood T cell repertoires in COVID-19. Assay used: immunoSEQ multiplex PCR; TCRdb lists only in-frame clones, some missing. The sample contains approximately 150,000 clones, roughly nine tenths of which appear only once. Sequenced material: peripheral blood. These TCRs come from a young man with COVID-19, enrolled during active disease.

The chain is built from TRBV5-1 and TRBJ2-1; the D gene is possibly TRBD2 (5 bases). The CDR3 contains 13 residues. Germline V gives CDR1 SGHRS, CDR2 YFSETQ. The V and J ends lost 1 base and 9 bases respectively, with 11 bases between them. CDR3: CASSLTLAGEQFF. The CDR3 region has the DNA TGCGCCAGCAGCTTGACTCTAGCCGGTGAGCAGTTCTTC.

The CDR3 here is CASSSPRRGTYEQYF. The CDR3, as DNA: TGTGCCAGCAGCTCTCCACGGCGGGGGACCTACGAGCAGTACTTC. V and J are TRBV11-2 and TRBJ2-7; TRBD2 matches at 7 bases. The CDR3 totals 15 residues. Trimming at V came to 4 bases and at J to 2 bases, leaving 8 bases not matched to a gene. Germline V gene lookup returns CDR1 SGHAT and CDR2 FQNNGV.

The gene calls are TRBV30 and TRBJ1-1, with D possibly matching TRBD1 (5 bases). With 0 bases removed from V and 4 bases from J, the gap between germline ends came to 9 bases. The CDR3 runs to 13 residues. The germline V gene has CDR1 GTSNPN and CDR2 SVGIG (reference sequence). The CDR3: CAWSVAGITEAFF. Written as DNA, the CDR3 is TGTGCCTGGAGTGTAGCAGGGATCACTGAAGCTTTCTTT.

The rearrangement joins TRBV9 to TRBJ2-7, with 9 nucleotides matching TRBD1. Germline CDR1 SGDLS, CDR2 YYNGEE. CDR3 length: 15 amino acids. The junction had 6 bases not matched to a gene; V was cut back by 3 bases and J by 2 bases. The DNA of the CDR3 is TGTGCCAGCAGCGCCGGACAGGGGCCCGCCTACGAGCAGTACTTC. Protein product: CASSAGQGPAYEQYF.

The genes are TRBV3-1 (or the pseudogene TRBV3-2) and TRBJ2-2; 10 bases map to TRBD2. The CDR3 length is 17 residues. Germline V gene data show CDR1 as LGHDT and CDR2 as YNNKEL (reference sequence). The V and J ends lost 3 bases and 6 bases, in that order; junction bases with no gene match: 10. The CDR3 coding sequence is TGTGCCAGCAGCCACCCTAAGCGGGAGGGCCGAGCCGGGGAGCTGTTTTTT. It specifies CASSHPKREGRAGELFF.

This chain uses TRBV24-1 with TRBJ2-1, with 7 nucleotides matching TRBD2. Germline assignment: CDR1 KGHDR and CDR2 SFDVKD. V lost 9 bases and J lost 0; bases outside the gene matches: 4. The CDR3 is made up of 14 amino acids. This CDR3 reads CATRGGVSYNEQFF. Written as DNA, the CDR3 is TGTGCCACCCGTGGGGGGGTCTCCTACAATGAGCAGTTCTTC.

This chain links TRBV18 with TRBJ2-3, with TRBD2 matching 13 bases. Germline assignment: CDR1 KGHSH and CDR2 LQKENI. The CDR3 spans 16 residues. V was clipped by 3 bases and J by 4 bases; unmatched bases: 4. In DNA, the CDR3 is TGTGCCAGCTCACCCCCTGGACTAGCGGGAGCAGATACGCAGTATTTT. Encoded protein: CASSPPGLAGADTQYF.

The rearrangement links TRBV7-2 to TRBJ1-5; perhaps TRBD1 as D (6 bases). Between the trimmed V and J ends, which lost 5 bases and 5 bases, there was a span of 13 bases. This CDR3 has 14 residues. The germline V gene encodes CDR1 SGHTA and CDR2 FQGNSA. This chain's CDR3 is CASSTYRADQPQHF. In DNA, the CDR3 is TGTGCCAGCAGCACCTACAGGGCGGATCAGCCCCAGCATTTT.

The CDR3 sequence is CASSPGYEQYF. CDR3 in DNA: TGTGCCAGCAGTCCGGGGTACGAGCAGTACTTC. The chain is built from TRBV5-8 and TRBJ2-7; D may be TRBD2 (5 bases). From germline, CDR1 is SGHTS and CDR2 YDEGEE. V was trimmed by 5 bases and J by 4 bases, leaving 7 bases between them. The CDR3 is made up of 11 amino acids.

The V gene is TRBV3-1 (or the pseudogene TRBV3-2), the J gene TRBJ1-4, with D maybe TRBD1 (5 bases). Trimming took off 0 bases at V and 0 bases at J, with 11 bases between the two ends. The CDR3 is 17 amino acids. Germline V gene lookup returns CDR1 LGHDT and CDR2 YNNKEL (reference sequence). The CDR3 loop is CASSQETQGPTNEKLFF. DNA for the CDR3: TGTGCCAGCAGCCAAGAAACCCAGGGCCCAACTAATGAAAAACTGTTTTTT.

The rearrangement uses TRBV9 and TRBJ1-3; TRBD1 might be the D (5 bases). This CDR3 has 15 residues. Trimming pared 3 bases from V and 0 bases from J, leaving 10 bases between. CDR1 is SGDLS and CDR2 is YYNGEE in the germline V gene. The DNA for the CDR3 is TGTGCCAGCAGCGAGAGACAGAACTCTGGAAACACCATATATTTT. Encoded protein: CASSERQNSGNTIYF.

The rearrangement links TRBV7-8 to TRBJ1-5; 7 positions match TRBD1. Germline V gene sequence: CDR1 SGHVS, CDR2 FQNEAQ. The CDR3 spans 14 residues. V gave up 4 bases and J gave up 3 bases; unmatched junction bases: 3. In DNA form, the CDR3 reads TGTGCCAGCAGCTGGGACAGATACAATCAGCCCCAGCATTTT. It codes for CASSWDRYNQPQHF.

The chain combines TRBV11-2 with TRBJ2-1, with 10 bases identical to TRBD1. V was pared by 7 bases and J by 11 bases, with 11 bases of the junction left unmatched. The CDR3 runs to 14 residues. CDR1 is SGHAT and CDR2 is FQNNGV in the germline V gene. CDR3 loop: CASTKWDRGNQQFF. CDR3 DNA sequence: TGTGCCAGCACAAAGTGGGACAGGGGCAACCAGCAGTTCTTC.

The CDR3 spells CASSFGGTGGGNQPQHF. CDR3 nucleotides: TGTGCCAGCAGCTTCGGTGGGACAGGGGGTGGCAATCAGCCCCAGCATTTT. The genes are TRBV7-2 and TRBJ1-5; TRBD1 matches 11 bases. The germline V gene encodes CDR1 SGHTA and CDR2 FQGNSA. Unmatched junction bases numbered 6, after V lost 3 bases and J lost 2 bases. The CDR3 is 17 amino acids.

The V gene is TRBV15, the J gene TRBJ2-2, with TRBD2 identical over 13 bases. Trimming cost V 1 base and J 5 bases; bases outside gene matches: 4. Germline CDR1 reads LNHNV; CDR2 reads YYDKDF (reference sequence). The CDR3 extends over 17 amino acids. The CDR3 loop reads CATSRAGLAGATGELFF. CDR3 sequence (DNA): TGTGCCACCAGCAGAGCAGGACTAGCGGGAGCAACCGGGGAGCTGTTTTTT.

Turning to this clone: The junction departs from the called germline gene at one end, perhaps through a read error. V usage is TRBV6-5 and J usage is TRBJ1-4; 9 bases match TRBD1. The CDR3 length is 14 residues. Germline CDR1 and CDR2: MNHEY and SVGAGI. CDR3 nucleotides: TGTGCCAGCAGGGGGGACAGGGCGAGTGGGGAACTGCTTTTT. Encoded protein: CASRGDRASGELLF.

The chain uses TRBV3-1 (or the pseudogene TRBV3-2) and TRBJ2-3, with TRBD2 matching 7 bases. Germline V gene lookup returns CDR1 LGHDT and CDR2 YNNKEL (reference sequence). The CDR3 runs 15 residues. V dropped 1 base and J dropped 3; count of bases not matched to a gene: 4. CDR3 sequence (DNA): TGTGCCAGCAGCCAAGCGGGCGGGAGTACAGATACGCAGTATTTT. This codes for CASSQAGGSTDTQYF.

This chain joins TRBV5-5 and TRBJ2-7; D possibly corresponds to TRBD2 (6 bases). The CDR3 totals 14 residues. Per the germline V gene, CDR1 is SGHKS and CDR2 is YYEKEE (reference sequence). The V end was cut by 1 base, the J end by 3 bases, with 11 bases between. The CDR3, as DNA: TGTGCCAGCAGCTTGACTAGCCGAAACTACGAGCAGTACTTC. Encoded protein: CASSLTSRNYEQYF.

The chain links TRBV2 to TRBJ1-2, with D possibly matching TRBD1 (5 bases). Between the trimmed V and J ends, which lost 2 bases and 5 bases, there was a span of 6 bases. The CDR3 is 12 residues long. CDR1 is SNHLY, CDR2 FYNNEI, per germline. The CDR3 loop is CASSERGYGYTF. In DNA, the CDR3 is TGTGCCAGCAGTGAAAGGGGTTATGGCTACACCTTC.

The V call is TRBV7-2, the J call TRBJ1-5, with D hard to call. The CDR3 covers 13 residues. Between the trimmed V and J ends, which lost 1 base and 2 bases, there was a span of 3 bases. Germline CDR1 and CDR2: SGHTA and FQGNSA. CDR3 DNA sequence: TGTGCCAGCAGCTTAGAGCGCAATCAGCCCCAGCATTTT. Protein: CASSLERNQPQHF.

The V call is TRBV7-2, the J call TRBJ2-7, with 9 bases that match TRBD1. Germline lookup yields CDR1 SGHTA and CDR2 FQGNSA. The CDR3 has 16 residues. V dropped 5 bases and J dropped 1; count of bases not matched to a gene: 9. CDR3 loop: CASSPRTGERSYEQYF. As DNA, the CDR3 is TGTGCCAGCAGCCCGCGGACAGGGGAGCGATCCTACGAGCAGTACTTC.

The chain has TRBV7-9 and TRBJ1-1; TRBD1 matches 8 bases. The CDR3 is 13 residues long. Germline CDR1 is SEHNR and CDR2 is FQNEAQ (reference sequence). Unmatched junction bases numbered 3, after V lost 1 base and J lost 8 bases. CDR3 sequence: CASSLEQGAEAFF. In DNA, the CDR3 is TGTGCCAGCAGCTTAGAGCAGGGGGCAGAAGCTTTCTTT.

The CDR3 coding sequence is TGCGCCAGCAGCTGGGAGGGGACTAGGGGTCCCGCTACGCAGTATTTT. It codes for CASSWEGTRGPATQYF. The chain employs TRBV5-1 and TRBJ2-3; 8 nucleotides align to TRBD2. The CDR3 spans 16 residues. Germline CDR1 SGHRS, CDR2 YFSETQ. With V trimmed by 3 bases and J by 8 bases, 14 bases remained unmatched.

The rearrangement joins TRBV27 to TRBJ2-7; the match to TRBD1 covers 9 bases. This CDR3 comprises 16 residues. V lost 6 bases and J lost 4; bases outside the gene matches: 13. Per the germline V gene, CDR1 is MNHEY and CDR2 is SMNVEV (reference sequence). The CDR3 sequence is CASRGAGTGFGYEQYF. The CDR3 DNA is TGTGCCAGCAGAGGAGCCGGGACAGGGTTTGGGTACGAGCAGTACTTC.